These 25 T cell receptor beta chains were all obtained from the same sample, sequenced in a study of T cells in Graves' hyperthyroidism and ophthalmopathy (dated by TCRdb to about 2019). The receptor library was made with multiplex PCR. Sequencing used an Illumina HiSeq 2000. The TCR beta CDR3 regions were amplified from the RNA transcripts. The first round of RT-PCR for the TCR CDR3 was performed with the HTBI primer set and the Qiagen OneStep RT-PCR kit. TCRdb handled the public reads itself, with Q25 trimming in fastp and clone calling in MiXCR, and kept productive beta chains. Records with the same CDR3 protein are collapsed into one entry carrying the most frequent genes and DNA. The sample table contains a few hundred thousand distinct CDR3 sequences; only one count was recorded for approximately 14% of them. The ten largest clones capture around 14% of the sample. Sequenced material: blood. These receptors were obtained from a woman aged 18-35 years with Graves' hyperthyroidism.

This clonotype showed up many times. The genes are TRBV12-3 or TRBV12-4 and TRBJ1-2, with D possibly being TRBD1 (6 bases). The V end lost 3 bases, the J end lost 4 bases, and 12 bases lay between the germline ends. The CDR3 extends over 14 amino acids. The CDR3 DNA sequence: TGTGCCAGCAGTTTTACCCGGACAGTCTATGGCTACACCTTC. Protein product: CASSFTRTVYGYTF.

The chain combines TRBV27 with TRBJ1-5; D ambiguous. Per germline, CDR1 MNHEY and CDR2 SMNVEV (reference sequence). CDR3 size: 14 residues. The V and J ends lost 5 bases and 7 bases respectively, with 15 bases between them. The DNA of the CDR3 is TGTGCCAGCAGTGGCTCGGGAAGCGGCCAGCCCCAGCATTTT. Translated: CASSGSGSGQPQHF.

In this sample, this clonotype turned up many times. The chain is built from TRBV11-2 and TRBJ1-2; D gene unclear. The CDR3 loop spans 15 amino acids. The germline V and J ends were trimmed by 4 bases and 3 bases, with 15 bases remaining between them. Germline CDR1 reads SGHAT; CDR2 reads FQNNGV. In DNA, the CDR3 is TGTGCCAGCAGCTCCTCAGCCTCCCTCTACTATGGCTACACCTTC. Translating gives CASSSSASLYYGYTF.

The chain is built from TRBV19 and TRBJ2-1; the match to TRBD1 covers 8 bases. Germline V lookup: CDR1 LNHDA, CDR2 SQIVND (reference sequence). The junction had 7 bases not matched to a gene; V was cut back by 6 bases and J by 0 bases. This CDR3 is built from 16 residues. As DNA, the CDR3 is TGTGCCAGTAGCCTACCAGGGGGCTCCTCCTACAATGAGCAGTTCTTC. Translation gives CASSLPGGSSYNEQFF.

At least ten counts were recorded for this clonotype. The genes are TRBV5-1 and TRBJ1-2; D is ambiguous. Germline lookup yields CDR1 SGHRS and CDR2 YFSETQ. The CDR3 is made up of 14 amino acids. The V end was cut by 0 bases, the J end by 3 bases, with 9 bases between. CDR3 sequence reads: CASSLGPSDYGYTF. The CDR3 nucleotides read TGCGCCAGCAGCTTGGGACCTTCGGACTATGGCTACACCTTC.

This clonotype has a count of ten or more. CDR3 DNA sequence: TGCAGTGCTAGAATAACAACTTCAGGTTCCTACGAGCAGTACTTC. Translated: CSARITTSGSYEQYF. The V and J genes are TRBV20-1 and TRBJ2-7; D not certain. The CDR3 is made up of 15 amino acids. Germline CDR1 reads DFQATT; CDR2 reads SNEGSKA (reference sequence). Trimming took off 2 bases at V and 1 base at J, with 15 bases between the two ends.

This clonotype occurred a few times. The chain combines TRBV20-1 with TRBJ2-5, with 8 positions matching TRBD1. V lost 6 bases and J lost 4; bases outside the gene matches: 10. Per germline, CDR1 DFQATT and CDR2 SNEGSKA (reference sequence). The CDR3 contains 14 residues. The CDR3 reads CSASDRVWSETQYF. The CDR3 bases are TGCAGTGCCTCGGACAGGGTATGGTCAGAGACCCAGTACTTC.

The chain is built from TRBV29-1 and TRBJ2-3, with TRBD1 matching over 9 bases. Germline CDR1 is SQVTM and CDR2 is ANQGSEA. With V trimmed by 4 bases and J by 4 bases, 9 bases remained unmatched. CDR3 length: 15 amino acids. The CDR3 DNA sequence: TGCAGCGTTGGACGACAGGGGGTTATCTCAGATACGCAGTATTTT. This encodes CSVGRQGVISDTQYF.

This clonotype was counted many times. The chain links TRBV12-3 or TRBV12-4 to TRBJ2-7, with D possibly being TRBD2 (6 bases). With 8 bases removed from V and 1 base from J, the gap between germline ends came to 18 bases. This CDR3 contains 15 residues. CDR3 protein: CASSGGRAPSYEQYF. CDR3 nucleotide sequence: TGTGCCAGCTCTGGAGGGCGAGCGCCTTCCTACGAGCAGTACTTC.

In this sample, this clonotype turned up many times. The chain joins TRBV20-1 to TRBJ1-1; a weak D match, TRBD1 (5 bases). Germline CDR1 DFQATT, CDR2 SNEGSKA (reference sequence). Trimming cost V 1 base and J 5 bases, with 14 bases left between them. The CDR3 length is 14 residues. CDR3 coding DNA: TGCAGTGCTAGAGCAGCTCAGGGACGGACTGAAGCTTTCTTT. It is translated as CSARAAQGRTEAFF.

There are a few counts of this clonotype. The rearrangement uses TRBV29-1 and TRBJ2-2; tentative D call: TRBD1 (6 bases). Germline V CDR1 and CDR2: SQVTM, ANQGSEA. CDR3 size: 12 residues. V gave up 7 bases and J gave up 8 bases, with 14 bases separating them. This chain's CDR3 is CSATGKGGELFF. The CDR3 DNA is TGCAGCGCAACAGGGAAAGGGGGGGAGCTGTTTTTT.

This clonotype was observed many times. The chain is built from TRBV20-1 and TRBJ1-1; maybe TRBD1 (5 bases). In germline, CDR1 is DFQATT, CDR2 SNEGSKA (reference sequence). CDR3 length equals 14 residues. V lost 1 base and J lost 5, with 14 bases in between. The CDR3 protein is CSARVGGMGTEAFF. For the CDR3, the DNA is TGCAGTGCTAGAGTGGGGGGGATGGGAACTGAAGCTTTCTTT.

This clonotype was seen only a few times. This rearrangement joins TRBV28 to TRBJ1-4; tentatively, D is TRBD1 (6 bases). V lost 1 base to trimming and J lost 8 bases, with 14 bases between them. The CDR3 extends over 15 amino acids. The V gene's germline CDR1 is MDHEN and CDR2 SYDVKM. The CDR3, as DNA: TGTGCCAGCAGTTTATTGGGGGCGAGTAGAGAAAAACTGTTTTTT. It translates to CASSLLGASREKLFF.

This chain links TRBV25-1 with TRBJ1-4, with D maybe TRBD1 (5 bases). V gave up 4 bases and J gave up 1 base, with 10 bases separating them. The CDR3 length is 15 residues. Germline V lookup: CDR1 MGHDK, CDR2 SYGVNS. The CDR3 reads CASSGQGLTNEKLFF. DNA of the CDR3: TGTGCCAGCAGTGGGCAGGGTTTAACTAATGAAAAACTGTTTTTT.

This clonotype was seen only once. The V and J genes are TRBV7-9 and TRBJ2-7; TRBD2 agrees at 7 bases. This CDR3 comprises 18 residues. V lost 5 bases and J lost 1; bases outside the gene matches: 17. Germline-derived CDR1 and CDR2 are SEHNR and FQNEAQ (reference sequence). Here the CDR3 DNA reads TGTGCCAGCAGCCCTCCCGGGCTAGCGGAGACATCATCCTACGAGCAGTACTTC. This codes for CASSPPGLAETSSYEQYF.

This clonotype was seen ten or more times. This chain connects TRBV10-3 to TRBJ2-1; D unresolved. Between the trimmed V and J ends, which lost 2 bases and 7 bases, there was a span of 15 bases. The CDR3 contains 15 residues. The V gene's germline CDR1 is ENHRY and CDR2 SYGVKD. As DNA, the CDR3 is TGTGCCATCAGTGAGGCAGGTCAAGTCGATAATGAGCAGTTCTTC. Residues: CAISEAGQVDNEQFF.

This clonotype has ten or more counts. The CDR3 region has the DNA TGTGCCAGCACCACGGGGCTAGCGGGAGGAGGAGATACGCAGTATTTT. Translated, it gives CASTTGLAGGGDTQYF. The V gene is TRBV2, the J gene TRBJ2-3; 11 bases map to TRBD2. V trimming: 7 bases; J trimming: 5 bases; junction bases outside the gene matches: 11. Per the germline V gene, CDR1 is SNHLY and CDR2 is FYNNEI. The CDR3 has 16 amino acids.

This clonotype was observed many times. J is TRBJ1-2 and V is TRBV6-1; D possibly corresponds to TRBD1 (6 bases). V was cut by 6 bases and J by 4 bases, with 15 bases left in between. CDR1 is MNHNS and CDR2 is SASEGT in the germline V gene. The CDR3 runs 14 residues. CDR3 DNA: TGTGCCAGCAGGGGGGCAGAGCTATTCTATGGCTACACCTTC. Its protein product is CASRGAELFYGYTF.

CDR3 DNA: TGTGCCAGTAGTTCGGAAGGCGGTCAGCCCCAGCATTTT. Protein product: CASSSEGGQPQHF. This chain uses TRBV19 with TRBJ1-5, with D unresolved. Germline lookup yields CDR1 LNHDA and CDR2 SQIVND (reference sequence). The CDR3 loop spans 13 amino acids. Deletions cut 5 bases from V and 6 bases from J, with 11 bases between.

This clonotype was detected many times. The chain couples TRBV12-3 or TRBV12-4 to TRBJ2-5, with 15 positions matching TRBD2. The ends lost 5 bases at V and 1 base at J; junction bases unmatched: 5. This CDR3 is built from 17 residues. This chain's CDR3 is CASSGTSGGTLQETQYF. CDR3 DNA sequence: TGTGCCAGCAGTGGGACTAGCGGGGGGACCCTCCAAGAGACCCAGTACTTC.

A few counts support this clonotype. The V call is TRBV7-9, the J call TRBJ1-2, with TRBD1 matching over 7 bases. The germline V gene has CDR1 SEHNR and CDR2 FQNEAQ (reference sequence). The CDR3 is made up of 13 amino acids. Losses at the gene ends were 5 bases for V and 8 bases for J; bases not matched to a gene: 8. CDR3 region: CASSQGDTRGYTF. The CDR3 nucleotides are TGTGCCAGCAGCCAGGGGGACACACGCGGCTACACCTTC.

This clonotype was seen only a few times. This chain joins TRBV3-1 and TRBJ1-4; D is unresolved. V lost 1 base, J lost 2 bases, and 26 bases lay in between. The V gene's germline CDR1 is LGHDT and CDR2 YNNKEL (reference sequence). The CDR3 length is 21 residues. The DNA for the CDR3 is TGTGCCAGCAGCCAAGGACTAGGCGGGAGCCCTGTGATCAAGACTAATGAAAAACTGTTTTTT. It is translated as CASSQGLGGSPVIKTNEKLFF.

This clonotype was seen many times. CDR3 nucleotides: TGTGCCAGCAGCCTCGGGACAGCCGCTGAAGCTTTCTTT. Translated, it gives CASSLGTAAEAFF. The rearrangement joins TRBV11-3 to TRBJ1-1; TRBD1 agrees at 7 bases. With V trimmed by 5 bases and J by 6 bases, 6 bases remained unmatched. This CDR3 is 13 amino acids long. Germline V lookup: CDR1 SGHNT, CDR2 YENEEA.

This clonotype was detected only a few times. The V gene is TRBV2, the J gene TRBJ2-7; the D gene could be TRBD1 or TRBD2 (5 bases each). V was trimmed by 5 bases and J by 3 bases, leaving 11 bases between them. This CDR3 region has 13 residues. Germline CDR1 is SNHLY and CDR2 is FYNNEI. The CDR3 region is CASSRDVSYEQYF. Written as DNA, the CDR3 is TGTGCCAGCAGTCGGGACGTCAGCTACGAGCAGTACTTC.

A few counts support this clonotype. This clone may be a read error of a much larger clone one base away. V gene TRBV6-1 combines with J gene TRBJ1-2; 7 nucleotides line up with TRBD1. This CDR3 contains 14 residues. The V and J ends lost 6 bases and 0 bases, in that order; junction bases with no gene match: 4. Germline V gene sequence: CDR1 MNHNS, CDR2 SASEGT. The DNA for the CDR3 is TGTGCCAGCAGGCCCGGGACAGCTAACTATGGCTACACCTTC. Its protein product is CASRPGTANYGYTF.